Shown below are 18 T cell receptor beta chains from a single sample sequenced in a study of patients and donors after allogeneic stem cell transplantation. TCRdb ran MiXCR on the RT-PCR reads and lists one entry per CDR3 protein. The top ten hold 5% to 6.5% of the sample, which has about a million distinct CDR3 sequences, under 20% seen once. The sequencing sample was made of blood, either unsorted or a sorted T cell fraction (not recorded which). The origin of the receptors is a human donor who was either an allogeneic HSCT recipient or a stem cell or donor lymphocyte infusion donor (not recorded which). It is not recorded whose cells these are; they may come from a transplant donor.

This rearrangement joins TRBV7-3 to TRBJ1-6, with TRBD1 as a possible D gene (6 bases). CDR1 is SGHTA and CDR2 is FQGTGA in the germline V gene. This CDR3 comprises 14 residues. Trimming removed 5 bases at V and 7 bases at J, with 12 bases between. The CDR3 nucleotides read TGTGCCAGCAGCCACGGGGGCGACAATTCACCCCTCCACTTT. It yields the protein CASSHGGDNSPLHF.

The chain links TRBV29-1 to TRBJ2-7; D ambiguous. V was clipped by 4 bases and J by 5 bases, with 15 bases between them. Germline CDR1 reads SQVTM; CDR2 reads ANQGSEA. The CDR3 is 13 amino acids. This chain's CDR3 is CSVVQWAENEQYF. The CDR3 DNA is TGCAGCGTTGTCCAGTGGGCGGAGAACGAGCAGTACTTC.

V gene TRBV18 combines with J gene TRBJ2-5; 8 nucleotides line up with TRBD2. Germline V gene sequence: CDR1 KGHSH, CDR2 LQKENI. The CDR3 runs to 16 residues. V lost 0 bases and J lost 3; bases outside the gene matches: 6. The CDR3 DNA follows: TGTGCCAGCTCACCACCCCTCGAAGCGGGAGAAGAGACCCAGTACTTC. Residues: CASSPPLEAGEETQYF.

The gene calls are TRBV20-1 and TRBJ2-3; D ambiguous. The CDR3 sequence is 12 residues long. V was clipped by 0 bases and J by 7 bases, with 8 bases between them. Germline-derived CDR1 and CDR2 are DFQATT and SNEGSKA (reference sequence). The CDR3 coding sequence is TGCAGTGCTAGAGATCGGCTAAATACGCAGTATTTT. As protein: CSARDRLNTQYF.

This clonotype appeared a few times. The chain carries TRBV12-3 or TRBV12-4 and TRBJ1-5; D is unclear. Trimming took 0 bases from V and 1 from J, leaving 13 bases between them. The CDR3 is 17 residues long. The CDR3 loop is CASSLARQATSNQPQHF. The CDR3 nucleotides are TGTGCCAGCAGTTTAGCGCGTCAGGCAACAAGCAATCAGCCCCAGCATTTT.

This clonotype was recorded a few times. CDR3 residues: CASSGQGQGGEKLFF. For the CDR3, the DNA is TGTGCCAGCAGCGGACAAGGACAGGGTGGAGAAAAACTGTTTTTT. The chain employs TRBV9 and TRBJ1-4, with 8 bases aligning to TRBD1. Trimming cost V 3 bases and J 8 bases; bases outside gene matches: 9. CDR3 length equals 15 residues. Germline V lookup: CDR1 SGDLS, CDR2 YYNGEE.

This clonotype has a handful of counts. The chain recombines TRBV10-3 with TRBJ1-5; no clear D gene. The germline V gene has CDR1 ENHRY and CDR2 SYGVKD. V lost 2 bases and J lost 5, with 7 bases in between. CDR3 length: 13 residues. The CDR3 sequence: CAISEVRDQPQHF. The CDR3 bases are TGTGCCATCAGTGAGGTCCGGGATCAGCCCCAGCATTTT.

For the CDR3, the DNA is TGTGCCAGCGAGATAGCGGGAACGACGAACACCGGGGAGCTGTTTTTT. Encoded protein: CASEIAGTTNTGELFF. This chain connects TRBV13 to TRBJ2-2, with 8 bases lining up with TRBD2. V dropped 8 bases and J dropped 0; count of bases not matched to a gene: 8. The germline CDR1 and CDR2 sequences are PRHDT and FYEKMQ (reference sequence). The CDR3 runs to 16 residues.

This clonotype turned up a few times. J is TRBJ1-5 and V is TRBV27, with a possible D match to TRBD1 (6 bases). The V gene lost 6 bases and the J gene lost 2 bases, with 11 bases spanning the gap. Germline V lookup: CDR1 MNHEY, CDR2 SMNVEV (reference sequence). The CDR3 is 14 residues long. The DNA of the CDR3 is TGTGCCAGCAGACCTGCAGGGGGCAATCAGCCCCAGCATTTT. As protein: CASRPAGGNQPQHF.

The chain employs TRBV7-2 and TRBJ2-7; 9 bases agree with TRBD2. J gave up 5 bases and V 1 base, and 12 bases lay outside the gene matches. The CDR3 has 17 residues. Germline V gives CDR1 SGHTA, CDR2 FQGNSA. This chain's CDR3 is CASSLVPSGKFLDEQYF. CDR3 bases: TGTGCCAGCAGCTTAGTCCCTAGCGGGAAGTTTTTGGACGAGCAGTACTTC.

This clonotype has only a few counts. The rearrangement uses TRBV11-1 and TRBJ1-2, with 7 bases identical to TRBD1. Germline CDR1 reads SGHAT; CDR2 reads FQDESV (reference sequence). V shed 5 bases and J 8 bases; nucleotides not matched to a gene: 8. This CDR3 is built from 13 residues. CDR3 nucleotide sequence: TGTGCCAGCAGCCAGACAGGGAGCATGGGCTACACCTTC. It specifies CASSQTGSMGYTF.

In its sample, this clonotype was seen a few times. This chain connects TRBV6-1 to TRBJ2-1; perhaps TRBD1 as D (6 bases). The CDR3 spans 14 residues. Per the germline V gene, CDR1 is MNHNS and CDR2 is SASEGT. The ends were cut back, 6 bases at V and 5 bases at J, with 14 bases in the middle. CDR3 amino acids: CASSHRDRDNEQFF. CDR3 in DNA: TGTGCCAGCAGCCACAGGGACCGGGACAATGAGCAGTTCTTC.

The chain recombines TRBV7-9 with TRBJ2-4; D gene uncertain. Germline values: CDR1 SEHNR, CDR2 FQNEAQ (reference sequence). Between the trimmed V and J ends, which lost 1 base and 4 bases, there was a span of 14 bases. The CDR3 is 16 residues long. This CDR3 is CASSLGALPPKNIQYF. CDR3 DNA: TGTGCCAGCAGCTTAGGGGCCCTCCCCCCAAAAAACATTCAGTACTTC.

DNA for the CDR3: TGCAGCGGGGGGCAGGGGCAGGAGACCCAGTACTTC. Translation gives CSGGQGQETQYF. This sequence joins TRBV29-1 and TRBJ2-5; perhaps TRBD1 as D (6 bases). This CDR3 has 12 amino acids. V shed 7 bases and J shed 5 bases, with 14 bases lying between them. Germline values: CDR1 SQVTM, CDR2 ANQGSEA.

This clonotype was counted at least ten times. The rearrangement uses TRBV29-1 and TRBJ2-1, with 9 bases identical to TRBD1. Trimming at V came to 6 bases and at J to 3 bases, leaving 3 bases not matched to a gene. The CDR3 runs to 13 residues. Germline lookup yields CDR1 SQVTM and CDR2 ANQGSEA. The CDR3 sequence: CSVGDRVYNEQFF. The CDR3 region has the DNA TGCAGCGTGGGGGACAGGGTCTACAATGAGCAGTTCTTC.

The V and J genes are TRBV3-1 and TRBJ1-1; TRBD1 might be the D (6 bases). The V and J ends lost 4 bases and 4 bases respectively, with 13 bases between them. Per germline, CDR1 LGHDT and CDR2 YNNKEL (reference sequence). This CDR3 contains 14 residues. This chain's CDR3 is CASSPYREGTEAFF. In DNA form, the CDR3 reads TGTGCCAGCAGCCCCTACAGGGAGGGCACTGAAGCTTTCTTT. The complete variable domain, with remaining parts taken from reference TRBV3-1 and TRBJ1-1, reads DTAVSQTPKYLVTQMGNDKSIKCEQNLGHDTMYWYKQDSKKFLKIMFSYNNKELIINETVPNRFSPKSPDKAHLNLHINSLELGDSAVYFCASSPYREGTEAFFGQGTRLTVV.

The gene calls are TRBV27 and TRBJ2-3; D assignment may be TRBD1 or TRBD2 (6 bases each). Germline CDR1 reads MNHEY; CDR2 reads SMNVEV (reference sequence). The CDR3 covers 16 residues. Trimming left V 4 bases short and J 7 bases short, with 21 bases between. The chain's CDR3 is CASSSRLGKGGNTQYF. The CDR3 nucleotides read TGTGCCAGCAGTTCCCGTCTCGGGAAGGGGGGAAATACGCAGTATTTT.

This clonotype showed up just a few times. The chain couples TRBV6-1 to TRBJ2-5; D ambiguous. This CDR3 contains 14 residues. Germline V CDR1 and CDR2: MNHNS, SASEGT. Trimming left V 4 bases short and J 1 base short, with 10 bases between. CDR3: CASSAAQVQETQYF. CDR3 DNA sequence: TGTGCCAGCAGTGCGGCTCAAGTCCAAGAGACCCAGTACTTC.